Below are 5 T cell receptor beta chains sequenced from a single sample in a study of blood T cell repertoires in COVID-19. Assay: immunoSEQ multiplex PCR; the TCRdb copy retains only in-frame clones and omits some. The data hold a few hundred thousand clones, with about nine tenths observed a single time. The sample taken for sequencing was peripheral blood. The source of these receptors is a woman in her twenties or thirties with COVID-19, enrolled during active disease.

This chain joins TRBV5-6 and TRBJ2-7, with 7 bases that match TRBD2. Germline assignment: CDR1 SGHDT and CDR2 YYEEEE. The CDR3 contains 17 residues. The trim removed 4 bases at V and 0 bases at J, leaving 13 bases unmatched. As DNA, the CDR3 is TGTGCCAGCAGCCCACAGCGGGACGGGGCTCGCTCCTACGAGCAGTACTTC. Its translation is CASSPQRDGARSYEQYF.

The gene calls are TRBV28 and TRBJ1-5, with D possibly being TRBD1 (6 bases). The germline V gene has CDR1 MDHEN and CDR2 SYDVKM. The CDR3 is 19 amino acids. V was shortened by 6 bases and J by 2 bases, with 26 bases between the two germline ends. CDR3 in amino acids: CASSSPGGQAYLGNQPQHF. In DNA, the CDR3 is TGTGCCAGCAGCTCCCCGGGGGGGCAGGCGTATTTGGGCAATCAGCCCCAGCATTTT.

This clone was observed a handful of times. CDR3 nucleotides: TGTGCCAGCAGTTACTCGAGGGCGGGCAGGGGCTATGGCTACACCTTC. It encodes CASSYSRAGRGYGYTF. V gene TRBV6-5 combines with J gene TRBJ1-2; weak D call: TRBD1 (6 bases). The ends were cut back, 0 bases at V and 4 bases at J, with 15 bases in the middle. The CDR3 is made up of 16 amino acids. CDR1 and CDR2 (germline): MNHEY, SVGAGI.

V is TRBV28 and J is TRBJ2-7, with a tentative D call TRBD2 (5 bases). This CDR3 comprises 14 residues. CDR1 is MDHEN and CDR2 is SYDVKM in the germline V gene. V was shortened by 3 bases and J by 3 bases, with 12 bases between the two germline ends. The CDR3 bases are TGTGCCAGCAGTTTTCGGGGAATTAGCTACGAGCAGTACTTC. Translation gives CASSFRGISYEQYF. Using reference TRBV28 and TRBJ2-7 for the parts outside the CDR3, the full variable domain is DVKVTQSSRYLVKRTGEKVFLECVQDMDHENMFWYRQDPGLGLRLIYFSYDVKMKEKGDIPEGYSVSREKKERFSLILESASTNQTSMYLCASSFRGISYEQYFGPGTRLTVT.

The chain combines TRBV7-2 with TRBJ2-1; perhaps TRBD1 as D (6 bases). This CDR3 contains 15 residues. V gave up 3 bases and J gave up 10 bases, with 19 bases separating them. Germline CDR1 reads SGHTA; CDR2 reads FQGNSA. DNA of the CDR3: TGTGCCAGCAGCTTCTCCGGTGGGATCAGGGGAGAGCAGTTCTTC. Translation: CASSFSGGIRGEQFF. Full variable domain (remainder filled in from reference TRBV7-2 and TRBJ2-1): GAGVSQSPSNKVTEKGKDVELRCDPISGHTALYWYRQSLGQGLEFLIYFQGNSAPDKSGLPSDRFSAERTGGSVSTLTIQRTQQEDSAVYLCASSFSGGIRGEQFFGPGTRLTVL.